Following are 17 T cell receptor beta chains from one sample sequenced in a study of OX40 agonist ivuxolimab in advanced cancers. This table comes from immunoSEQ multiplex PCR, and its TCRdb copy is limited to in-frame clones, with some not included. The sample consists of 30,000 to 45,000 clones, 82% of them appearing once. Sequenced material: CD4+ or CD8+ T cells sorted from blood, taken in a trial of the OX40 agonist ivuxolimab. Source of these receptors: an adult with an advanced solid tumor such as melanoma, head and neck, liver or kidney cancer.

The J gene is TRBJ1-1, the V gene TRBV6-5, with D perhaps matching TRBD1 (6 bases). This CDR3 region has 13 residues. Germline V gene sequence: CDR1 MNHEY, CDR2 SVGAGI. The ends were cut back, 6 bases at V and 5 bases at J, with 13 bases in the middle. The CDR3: CASRSTGWTEAFF. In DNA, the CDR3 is TGTGCCAGCAGATCCACAGGGTGGACTGAAGCTTTCTTT.

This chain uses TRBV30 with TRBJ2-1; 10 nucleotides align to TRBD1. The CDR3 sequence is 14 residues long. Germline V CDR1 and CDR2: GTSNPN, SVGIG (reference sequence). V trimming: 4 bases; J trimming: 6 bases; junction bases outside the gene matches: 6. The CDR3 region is CAWNRDRGGNEQFF. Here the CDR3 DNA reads TGTGCCTGGAATCGGGACAGGGGCGGCAATGAGCAGTTCTTC.

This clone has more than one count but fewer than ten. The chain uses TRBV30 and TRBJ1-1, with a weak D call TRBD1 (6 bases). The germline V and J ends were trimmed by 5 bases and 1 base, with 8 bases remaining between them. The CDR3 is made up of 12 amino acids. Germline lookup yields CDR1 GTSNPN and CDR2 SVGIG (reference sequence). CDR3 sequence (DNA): TGTGCCTGGGACAGGAAGAACACTGAAGCTTTCTTT. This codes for CAWDRKNTEAFF.

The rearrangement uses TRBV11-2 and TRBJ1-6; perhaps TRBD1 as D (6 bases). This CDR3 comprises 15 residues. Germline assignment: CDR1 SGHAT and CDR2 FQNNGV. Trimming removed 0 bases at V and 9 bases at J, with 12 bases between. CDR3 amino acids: CASSLDSQGSSPLHF. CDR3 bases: TGTGCCAGCAGCTTAGATAGTCAGGGGAGTTCACCCCTCCACTTT.

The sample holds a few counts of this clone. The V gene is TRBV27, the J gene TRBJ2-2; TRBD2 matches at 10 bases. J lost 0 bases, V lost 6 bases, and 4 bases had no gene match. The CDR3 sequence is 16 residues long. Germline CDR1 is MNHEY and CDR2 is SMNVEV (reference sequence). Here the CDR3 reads CASRAAGGTNTGELFF. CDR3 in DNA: TGTGCCAGCAGGGCAGCGGGGGGGACGAACACCGGGGAGCTGTTTTTT.

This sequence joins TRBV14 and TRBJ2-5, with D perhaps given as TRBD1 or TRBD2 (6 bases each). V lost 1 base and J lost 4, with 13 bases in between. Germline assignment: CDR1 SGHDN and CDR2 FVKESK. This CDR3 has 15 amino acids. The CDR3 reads CASSQAGALGETQYF. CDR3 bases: TGTGCCAGCAGCCAAGCGGGGGCCCTGGGAGAGACCCAGTACTTC.

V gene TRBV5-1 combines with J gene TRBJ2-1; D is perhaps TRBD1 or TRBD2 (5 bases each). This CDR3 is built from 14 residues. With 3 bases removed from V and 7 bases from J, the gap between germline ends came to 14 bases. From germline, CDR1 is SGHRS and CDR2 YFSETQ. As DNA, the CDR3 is TGCGCCAGCAGCTCCGGTGGGACGCTGAATGAGCAGTTCTTC. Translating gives CASSSGGTLNEQFF.

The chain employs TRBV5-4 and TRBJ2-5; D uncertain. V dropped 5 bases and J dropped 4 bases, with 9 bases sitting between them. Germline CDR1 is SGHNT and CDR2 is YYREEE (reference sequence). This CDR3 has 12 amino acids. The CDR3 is CASSRPTETQYF. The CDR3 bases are TGTGCCAGCAGTCGACCAACAGAGACCCAGTACTTC.

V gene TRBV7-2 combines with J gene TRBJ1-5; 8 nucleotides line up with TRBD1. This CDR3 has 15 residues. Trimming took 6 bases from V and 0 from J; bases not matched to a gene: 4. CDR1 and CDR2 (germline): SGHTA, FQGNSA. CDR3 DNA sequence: TGTGCCAGCAGTCGGACAGGGAATAGCAATCAGCCCCAGCATTTT. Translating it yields CASSRTGNSNQPQHF.

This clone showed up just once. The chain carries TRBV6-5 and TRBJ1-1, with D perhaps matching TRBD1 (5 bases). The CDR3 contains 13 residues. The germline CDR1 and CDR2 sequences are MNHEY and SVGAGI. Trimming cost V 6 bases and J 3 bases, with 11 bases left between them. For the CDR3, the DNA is TGTGCCAGCAGCAGGGATTACGACACTGAAGCTTTCTTT. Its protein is CASSRDYDTEAFF.

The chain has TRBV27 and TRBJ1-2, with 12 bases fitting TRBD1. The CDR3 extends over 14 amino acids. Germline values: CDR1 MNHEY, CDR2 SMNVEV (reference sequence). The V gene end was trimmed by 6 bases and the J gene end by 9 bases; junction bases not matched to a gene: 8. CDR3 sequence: CASRAQGQGASYTF. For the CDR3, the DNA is TGTGCCAGCAGGGCCCAGGGACAGGGGGCTAGCTACACCTTC.

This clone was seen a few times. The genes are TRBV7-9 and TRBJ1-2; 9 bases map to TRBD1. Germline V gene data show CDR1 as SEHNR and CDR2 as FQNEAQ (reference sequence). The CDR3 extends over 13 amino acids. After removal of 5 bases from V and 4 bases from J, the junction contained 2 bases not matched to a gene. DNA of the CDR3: TGTGCCAGCAGCCGACAGGGGGGCTATGGCTACACCTTC. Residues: CASSRQGGYGYTF. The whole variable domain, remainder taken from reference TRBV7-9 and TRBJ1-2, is DTGVSQNPRHKITKRGQNVTFRCDPISEHNRLYWYRQTLGQGPEFLTYFQNEAQLEKSRLLSDRFSAERPKGSFSTLEIQRTEQGDSAMYLCASSRQGGYGYTFGSGTRLTVV.

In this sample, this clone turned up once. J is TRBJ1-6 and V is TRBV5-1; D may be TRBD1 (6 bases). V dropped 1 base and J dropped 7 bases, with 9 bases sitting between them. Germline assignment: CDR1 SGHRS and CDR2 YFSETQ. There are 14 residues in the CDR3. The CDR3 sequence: CASSLNRENSPLHF. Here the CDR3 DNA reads TGCGCCAGCAGCTTGAACAGGGAGAATTCACCCCTCCACTTT.

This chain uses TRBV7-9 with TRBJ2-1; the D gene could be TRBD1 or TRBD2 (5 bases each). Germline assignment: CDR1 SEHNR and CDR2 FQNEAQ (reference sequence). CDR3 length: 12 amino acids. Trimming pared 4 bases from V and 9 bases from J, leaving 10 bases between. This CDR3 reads CASSSSGTEQFF. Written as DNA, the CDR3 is TGTGCCAGCAGCTCCTCCGGGACTGAGCAGTTCTTC.

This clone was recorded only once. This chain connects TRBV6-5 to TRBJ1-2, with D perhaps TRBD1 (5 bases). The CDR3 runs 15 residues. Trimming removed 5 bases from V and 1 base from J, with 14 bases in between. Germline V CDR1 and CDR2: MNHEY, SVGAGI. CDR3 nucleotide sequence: TGTGCCAGCAGTCCCTCCCCCCAGGGTAACTATGGCTACACCTTC. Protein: CASSPSPQGNYGYTF.

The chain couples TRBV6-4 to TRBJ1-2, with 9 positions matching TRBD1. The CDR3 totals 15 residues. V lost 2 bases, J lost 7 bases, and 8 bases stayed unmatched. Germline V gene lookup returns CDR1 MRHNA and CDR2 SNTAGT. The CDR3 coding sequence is TGTGCCAGCAGTGACCAGGGACAGGGATTGGGTGGCTACACCTTC. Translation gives CASSDQGQGLGGYTF.

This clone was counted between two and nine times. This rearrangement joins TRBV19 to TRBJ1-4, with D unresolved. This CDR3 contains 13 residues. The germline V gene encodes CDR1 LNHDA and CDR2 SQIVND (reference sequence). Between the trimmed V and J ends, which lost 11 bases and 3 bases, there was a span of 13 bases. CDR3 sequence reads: CASQWSANEKLFF. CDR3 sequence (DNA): TGTGCCTCTCAATGGTCGGCTAATGAAAAACTGTTTTTT.